The clone carrying this T cell receptor beta chain was seen more than once but under ten times. Its antigen is not identified. TCRdb reprocessed the reads with MiXCR, giving one entry per CDR3 protein. The profile shows a few hundred thousand distinct CDR3 sequences, roughly 43% of them singletons. These data come from a study of T cell repertoires in cytomegalovirus infection. V was clipped by 1 base and J by 8 bases, with 14 bases between them. The CDR3 is 14 amino acids. Germline lookup yields CDR1 SEHNR and CDR2 FQNEAQ (reference sequence). Findings and caveats of the study: The ex vivo response showed dominance by HLA-C-restricted CMV-specific TCR beta clonotypes. Cumulative frequency (of public TCR beta family members) identified carriers of CMV plus the relevant HLA.

V usage is TRBV7-9 and J usage is TRBJ1-2, with D tentatively TRBD1 (6 bases). The TCR was taken from a human donor in good health (CMV status not recorded). Some clones in this sample may be carry-over from other donors' samples. Sequences were derived from cultured PBMCs, sampled from culture after CMV antigen stimulation. As DNA, the CDR3 is TGTGCCAGCAGCTTAGAGATAGCGGGGGGCGGCTACACCTTC. This gives the protein CASSLEIAGGGYTF.